This T cell receptor (beta chain) appears in the sequencing data of a study of blood T cell repertoires in COVID-19. In the study overall: Acute-phase and convalescent COVID-19 samples originated in the United States, Italy and Spain. T cells, B-cell-depleted T cells, or PBMCs supplied cDNA or gDNA.

Germline V lookup: CDR1 SGHVS, CDR2 FNYEAQ. The ends lost 2 bases at V and 5 bases at J; junction bases unmatched: 3. The CDR3 is 15 residues long. In the original workflow: Amplified reference gene primers provided the basis for estimating nucleated cell counts. TCRdb's copy holds only in-frame clones and misses some; the assay was immunoSEQ multiplex PCR. The V and J calls and the clone size are those of that table, but D and trimming were determined from the DNA. The sample lists approximately 150,000 clones, about 90% seen once, with roughly 4.5% in the top ten. Source material: peripheral blood. This TCR was recovered from a woman aged 60-75 years with active or convalescent COVID-19. V gene TRBV7-6 combines with J gene TRBJ2-7; TRBD2 matches 13 bases. The CDR3 loop reads CASSLTSGGDNEQYF. In DNA, the CDR3 is TGTGCCAGCAGCTTAACTAGCGGGGGGGATAACGAGCAGTACTTC.